The 6 T cell receptor beta chains reported below all come from one sample, sequenced in a study of blood T cell repertoires in COVID-19. Clones were sequenced by immunoSEQ multiplex PCR, and TCRdb holds only the in-frame ones, with some missing. The profile covers 200,000 or so clones, with around 89% appearing a single time and 2% to 2.5% taken by the ten largest. Sequencing was performed on PBMCs or T cells enriched from blood (not recorded which). The source of these receptors is a woman aged 40-49 years with acute COVID-19.

V is TRBV19 and J is TRBJ1-5, with 8 bases fitting TRBD1. J gave up 6 bases and V 6 bases, and 10 bases lay outside the gene matches. The CDR3 has 15 residues. Germline CDR1 LNHDA, CDR2 SQIVND (reference sequence). The CDR3 bases are TGTGCCAGTAGGGCCGGACAGGGAAGAAGTCAGCCCCAGCATTTT. Encoded protein: CASRAGQGRSQPQHF.

A word on this clone: This CDR3 is also generated by other DNA sequences in the sample. The chain links TRBV4-3 to TRBJ2-1; 8 bases align to TRBD2. CDR3 length equals 15 residues. With V trimmed by 1 base and J by 6 bases, 5 bases remained unmatched. Per germline, CDR1 LGHNA and CDR2 YSLEER. The CDR3 here is CASSQARGGTNEQFF. CDR3 bases: TGCGCCAGCAGCCAAGCTCGGGGGGGGACCAATGAGCAGTTCTTC.

V and J are TRBV2 and TRBJ1-2; TRBD1 aligns across 9 bases. The CDR3 consists of 13 residues. Per germline, CDR1 SNHLY and CDR2 FYNNEI. With V trimmed by 7 bases and J by 7 bases, 7 bases remained unmatched. CDR3 nucleotides: TGTGCCAGCATCCCGGGACAGGGCTCTGGCTACACCTTC. Translating it yields CASIPGQGSGYTF.

The rearrangement uses TRBV7-2 and TRBJ2-5, with D maybe TRBD2 (6 bases). Germline-derived CDR1 and CDR2 are SGHTA and FQGNSA. The CDR3 length is 15 residues. V was trimmed by 5 bases and J by 4 bases, leaving 17 bases between them. The CDR3: CASSQGLNEGETQYF. In nucleotides, the CDR3 is TGTGCCAGCAGCCAGGGACTCAACGAGGGAGAGACCCAGTACTTC.

This chain links TRBV5-1 with TRBJ2-2; TRBD1 might be the D (6 bases). The CDR3 consists of 16 residues. Trimming shortened V by 3 bases and J by 0 bases, and 12 bases separated the two germline ends. Germline-derived CDR1 and CDR2 are SGHRS and YFSETQ. CDR3 region: CASSSHSGANTGELFF. In DNA, the CDR3 is TGCGCCAGCAGCTCGCATTCAGGGGCGAACACCGGGGAGCTGTTTTTT.

This clone was seen once. The gene calls are TRBV2 and TRBJ1-4; unclear D gene. The CDR3 totals 11 residues. The V gene's germline CDR1 is SNHLY and CDR2 FYNNEI. V was cut by 5 bases and J by 5 bases, with 3 bases left in between. The CDR3 DNA sequence: TGTGCCAGCAGTCCAAATGAAAAACTGTTTTTT. Its protein product is CASSPNEKLFF.